These 23 T cell receptor beta chains share one sample of origin, sequenced in a study of PD-1 blockade in mismatch repair-deficient tumors. Profiling relied on immunoSEQ multiplex PCR, and the TCRdb table lists in-frame clones only, not all of them. The sample yields around 100,000 clones, more than 60% seen once. Sequenced here: peripheral blood, sampled roughly 60 weeks after starting pembrolizumab. These receptors originate from an adult with mismatch repair-deficient cancer.

This clone came up once. The chain is built from TRBV27 and TRBJ1-1; 9 bases align to TRBD1. The V and J ends lost 5 bases and 2 bases, in that order; junction bases with no gene match: 3. CDR3 length equals 14 residues. Germline CDR1 is MNHEY and CDR2 is SMNVEV (reference sequence). DNA of the CDR3: TGTGCCAGCAGTCGACAGGGGGGTAACACTGAAGCTTTCTTT. Its translation: CASSRQGGNTEAFF.

This clone was seen more than once but under ten times. The chain links TRBV30 to TRBJ1-3; D remains ambiguous. In germline, CDR1 is GTSNPN, CDR2 SVGIG (reference sequence). V dropped 1 base and J dropped 4 bases, with 8 bases sitting between them. This CDR3 contains 13 residues. The CDR3, as DNA: TGTGCCTGGAGTGGAGGATCCGGAAACACCATATATTTT. Amino acid sequence: CAWSGGSGNTIYF.

J is TRBJ1-1 and V is TRBV25-1; D not certain. V was pared by 7 bases and J by 1 base, with 16 bases between. The CDR3 is 15 residues long. CDR1 is MGHDK, CDR2 SYGVNS, per germline. The CDR3 loop reads CASNVGGRTNTEAFF. DNA of the CDR3: TGTGCCAGCAACGTGGGAGGGCGGACGAACACTGAAGCTTTCTTT. The full variable domain, completed using reference TRBV25-1 and TRBJ1-1, is EADIYQTPRYLVIGTGKKITLECSQTMGHDKMYWYQQDPGMELHLIHYSYGVNSTEKGDLSSESTVSRIRTEHFPLTLESARPSHTSQYLCASNVGGRTNTEAFFGQGTRLTVV.

This clone occurred a few times. The chain combines TRBV10-3 with TRBJ1-2, with TRBD1 matching over 8 bases. With V trimmed by 6 bases and J by 8 bases, 5 bases remained unmatched. The CDR3 is made up of 12 amino acids. The germline gives CDR1 ENHRY, CDR2 SYGVKD. The CDR3 DNA is TGTGCCATCAGCGAGACAGGGGACGGCTACACCTTC. Protein: CAISETGDGYTF.

The chain couples TRBV10-3 to TRBJ2-2; 9 bases map to TRBD1. CDR3 length: 16 amino acids. The ends lost 2 bases at V and 4 bases at J; junction bases unmatched: 5. The germline V gene encodes CDR1 ENHRY and CDR2 SYGVKD. CDR3 sequence reads: CAISEATGGSTGELFF. The CDR3 nucleotides read TGTGCCATCAGTGAGGCGACAGGGGGATCCACCGGGGAGCTGTTTTTT.

The chain employs TRBV5-4 and TRBJ1-1; D call uncertain. The V end lost 4 bases, the J end lost 2 bases, and 12 bases lay between the germline ends. This CDR3 contains 14 residues. Germline V CDR1 and CDR2: SGHNT, YYREEE (reference sequence). CDR3 region: CASSATRVNTEAFF. The CDR3 DNA reads as TGTGCCAGCAGCGCGACCAGAGTCAACACTGAAGCTTTCTTT.

CDR3 amino acids: CASSPPASGPTGELFF. In nucleotides, the CDR3 is TGTGCCAGCAGCCCCCCCGCTAGCGGACCAACCGGGGAGCTGTTTTTT. The chain uses TRBV11-3 and TRBJ2-2; 7 nucleotides align to TRBD2. J lost 5 bases, V lost 5 bases, and 11 bases had no gene match. This CDR3 comprises 16 residues. CDR1 and CDR2 (germline): SGHNT, YENEEA. Full variable domain (rest looked up from reference TRBV11-3 and TRBJ2-2): EAGVVQSPRYKIIEKKQPVAFWCNPISGHNTLYWYLQNLGQGPELLIRYENEEAVDDSQLPKDRFSAERLKGVDSTLKIQPAELGDSAVYLCASSPPASGPTGELFFGEGSRLTVL.

J is TRBJ1-5 and V is TRBV27, with 7 bases matching TRBD1. This CDR3 is built from 15 residues. V lost 5 bases to trimming and J lost 0 bases; unmatched junction nucleotides: 4. Germline CDR1 and CDR2: MNHEY and SMNVEV (reference sequence). CDR3 residues: CASSPRGDSNQPQHF. The CDR3 region has the DNA TGTGCCAGCAGTCCCAGGGGGGATAGCAATCAGCCCCAGCATTTT.

This clone was counted a few times. The chain links TRBV2 to TRBJ2-1; D remains unclear. Deletions cut 6 bases from V and 6 bases from J, with 12 bases between. The CDR3 covers 13 residues. CDR1 and CDR2 from the germline V gene are SNHLY and FYNNEI. The chain's CDR3 is CASRERTPNEQFF. Here the CDR3 DNA reads TGTGCCAGCAGGGAACGCACCCCCAATGAGCAGTTCTTC.

The chain employs TRBV7-9 and TRBJ1-1, with D uncertain. Germline CDR1 is SEHNR and CDR2 is FQNEAQ (reference sequence). This CDR3 region has 14 residues. V lost 4 bases to trimming and J lost 1 base, with 10 bases between them. The CDR3 loop is CASSSTAGNTEAFF. The CDR3 DNA reads TGTGCCAGCAGCTCCACCGCTGGGAACACTGAAGCTTTCTTT.

This clone was detected once. J is TRBJ2-4 and V is TRBV6-4; 10 nucleotides agree with TRBD2. From germline, CDR1 is MRHNA and CDR2 SNTAGT. The junction had 23 bases not matched to a gene; V was cut back by 7 bases and J by 8 bases. The CDR3 loop spans 19 amino acids. The CDR3 spells CASTGDVSSGSRKVDIQYF. The CDR3 DNA reads TGTGCCAGCACCGGGGACGTTTCTAGCGGGAGCCGAAAGGTAGACATTCAGTACTTC.

The chain uses TRBV10-3 and TRBJ2-7; 11 bases fit TRBD1. Germline lookup yields CDR1 ENHRY and CDR2 SYGVKD. This CDR3 spans 16 amino acids. The V segment lost 6 bases and the J segment 1 base; nucleotides outside the gene matches: 8. The CDR3 DNA follows: TGTGCCATCAGCCTTAGGGACAGGGGGGGTTCCTACGAGCAGTACTTC. It yields the protein CAISLRDRGGSYEQYF.

The chain joins TRBV18 to TRBJ2-3; no reliable D call. Per the germline V gene, CDR1 is KGHSH and CDR2 is LQKENI. The germline V and J ends were trimmed by 6 bases and 6 bases, with 10 bases remaining between them. The CDR3 is 12 residues long. CDR3 bases: TGTGCCAGCTCTAACATCTTGGATACGCAGTATTTT. It codes for CASSNILDTQYF.

The chain is built from TRBV6-1 and TRBJ1-5; 8 bases match TRBD1. The V gene's germline CDR1 is MNHNS and CDR2 SASEGT. The CDR3 has 15 amino acids. Losses at the gene ends were 3 bases for V and 10 bases for J; bases not matched to a gene: 11. The CDR3 loop reads CASSDQGAIGSPQHF. CDR3 DNA sequence: TGTGCCAGCAGTGACCAGGGGGCTATTGGAAGTCCCCAGCATTTT.

The chain has TRBV4-3 and TRBJ2-1; TRBD2 is a possible D gene (6 bases). The ends were cut back, 0 bases at V and 13 bases at J, with 16 bases in the middle. CDR1 is LGHNA, CDR2 YSLEER, per germline. The CDR3 runs to 14 residues. CDR3 protein: CASSQEFRENSQFF. For the CDR3, the DNA is TGCGCCAGCAGCCAAGAGTTCCGGGAGAACTCTCAGTTCTTC.

The J gene is TRBJ2-7, the V gene TRBV6-5; TRBD2 matches 9 bases. V shed 6 bases and J 0 bases; nucleotides not matched to a gene: 6. This CDR3 region has 15 residues. CDR1 and CDR2 from the germline V gene are MNHEY and SVGAGI. The CDR3 DNA reads as TGTGCCAGCAGGGGATTAGCGGGAGCCTCCTACGAGCAGTACTTC. It encodes CASRGLAGASYEQYF.

The J gene is TRBJ2-7, the V gene TRBV7-9; D is tentatively TRBD1 or TRBD2 (5 bases each). CDR1 is SEHNR, CDR2 FQNEAQ, per germline (reference sequence). Trimming took off 5 bases at V and 7 bases at J, with 24 bases between the two ends. This CDR3 is built from 16 residues. This CDR3 reads CASSPPLQGRSEEQYF. CDR3 bases: TGTGCCAGCAGCCCCCCCCTCCAGGGACGGTCGGAGGAGCAGTACTTC.

This sequence joins TRBV27 and TRBJ2-1, with 7 nucleotides matching TRBD2. Germline-derived CDR1 and CDR2 are MNHEY and SMNVEV (reference sequence). The CDR3 consists of 15 residues. The junction had 3 bases not matched to a gene; V was cut back by 0 bases and J by 4 bases. CDR3 coding DNA: TGTGCCAGCAGTTTATCGCCGGGGGGATACAATGAGCAGTTCTTC. Protein sequence: CASSLSPGGYNEQFF.

The chain uses TRBV5-4 and TRBJ2-6; no clear D. V gave up 3 bases and J gave up 0 bases, with 7 bases separating them. Germline V gives CDR1 SGHNT, CDR2 YYREEE (reference sequence). This CDR3 has 15 amino acids. The chain's CDR3 is CASSSTYSGANVLTF. In DNA, the CDR3 is TGTGCCAGCAGCTCGACCTACTCTGGGGCCAACGTCCTGACTTTC.

This clone was found a few times. V and J are TRBV9 and TRBJ1-2, with D maybe TRBD1 (6 bases). Germline V lookup: CDR1 SGDLS, CDR2 YYNGEE. CDR3 length equals 13 residues. V gave up 7 bases and J gave up 8 bases, with 18 bases separating them. DNA of the CDR3: TGTGCCAGCGGGGGCAGGGAGTCTCGCGGCTACACCTTC. This gives the protein CASGGRESRGYTF. Filled out from reference TRBV9 and TRBJ1-2, the complete variable domain reads DSGVTQTPKHLITATGQRVTLRCSPRSGDLSVYWYQQSLDQGLQFLIQYYNGEERAKGNILERFSAQQFPDLHSELNLSSLELGDSALYFCASGGRESRGYTFGSGTRLTVV.

The chain couples TRBV15 to TRBJ2-1; 10 bases align to TRBD2. V lost 1 base to trimming and J lost 2 bases; unmatched junction nucleotides: 5. The length of the CDR3 is 17 residues. Looked up from germline, CDR1 is LNHNV and CDR2 is YYDKDF (reference sequence). The chain's CDR3 is CATSRGRTSGTYNEQFF. The DNA of the CDR3 is TGTGCCACCAGCAGAGGAAGAACTAGCGGGACCTACAATGAGCAGTTCTTC.

This chain connects TRBV11-3 to TRBJ2-3, with D possibly being TRBD1 or TRBD2 (5 bases each). Trimming removed 7 bases from V and 4 bases from J, with 15 bases in between. There are 14 residues in the CDR3. In germline, CDR1 is SGHNT, CDR2 YENEEA. In DNA, the CDR3 is TGTGCCAGCACATCCCGGGGCAGGCCAGATACGCAGTATTTT. Its protein product is CASTSRGRPDTQYF.

This chain connects TRBV30 to TRBJ2-1; 7 positions match TRBD2. Germline CDR1 is GTSNPN and CDR2 is SVGIG (reference sequence). J gave up 4 bases and V 2 bases, and 11 bases lay outside the gene matches. This CDR3 region has 16 residues. The CDR3 is CAWSSMGSGTYNEQFF. The CDR3 nucleotides are TGTGCCTGGAGTTCCATGGGGAGCGGGACGTACAATGAGCAGTTCTTC.